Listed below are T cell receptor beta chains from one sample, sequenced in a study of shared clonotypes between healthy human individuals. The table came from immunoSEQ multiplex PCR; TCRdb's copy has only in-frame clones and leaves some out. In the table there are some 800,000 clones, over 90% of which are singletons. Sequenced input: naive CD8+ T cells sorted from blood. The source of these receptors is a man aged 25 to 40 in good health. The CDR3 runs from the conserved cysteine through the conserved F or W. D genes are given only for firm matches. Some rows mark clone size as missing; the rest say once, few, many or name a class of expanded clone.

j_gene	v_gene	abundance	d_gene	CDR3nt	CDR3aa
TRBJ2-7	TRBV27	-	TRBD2	TGTGCCAGCAGCCGGACAGCGGGGGGTTACGAGCAGTACTTC	CASSRTAGGYEQYF
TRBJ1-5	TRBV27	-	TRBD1	TGTGCCAGCAGGCGGGACAGAAGCAATCAGCCCCAGCATTTT	CASRRDRSNQPQHF
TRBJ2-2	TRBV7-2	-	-	TGTGCCAGCAGCTTGGCTGGGAACACCGGGGAGCTGTTTTTT	CASSLAGNTGELFF
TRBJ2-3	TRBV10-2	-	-	TGCGCCAGCGAGGATCGTCGGGGTTTGCCAGATACGCAGTATTTT	CASEDRRGLPDTQYF
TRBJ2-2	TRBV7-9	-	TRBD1	TGTGCCAGCAGCCCTGCCGGGACAGGGTACACCGGGGAGCTGTTTTTT	CASSPAGTGYTGELFF
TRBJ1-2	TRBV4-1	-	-	TGCGCCAGCAGCCAAGGTATGGGAGGGTTTGACTACACCTTC	CASSQGMGGFDYTF
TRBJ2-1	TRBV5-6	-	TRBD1	TGTGCCAGCAGCTCCGGACAGGACGCCTACAATGAGCAGTTCTTC	CASSSGQDAYNEQFF
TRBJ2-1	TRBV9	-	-	TGTGCCAGCAGCGTAGGGGCTAACAGGGTTAATGAGCAGTTCTTC	CASSVGANRVNEQFF
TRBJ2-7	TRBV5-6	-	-	TGTGCCAGCAGCCCCGGATATGACATTTCCTACGAGCAGTACTTC	CASSPGYDISYEQYF
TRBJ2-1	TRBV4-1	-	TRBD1	TGCGCCAGCAGCCAGGACACAGGGGATGAGCAGTTCTTC	CASSQDTGDEQFF
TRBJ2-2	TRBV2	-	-	TGTGCCACCCTTGGCGGGGAGCTGTTTTTT	CATLGGELFF
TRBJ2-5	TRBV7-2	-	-	TGTGCCAGCAGTGGCTCGGCTGGCAACGATCCTCGGACCCAGTACTTC	CASSGSAGNDPRTQYF
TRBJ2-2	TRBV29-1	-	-	TGCAGCGTTGACGGGGGTATCGGGGAGCTGTTTTTT	CSVDGGIGELFF
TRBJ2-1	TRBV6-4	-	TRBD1	TGTGCCAGCAGTGAAGGGACAGAGCTATACAATGAGCAGTTCTTC	CASSEGTELYNEQFF
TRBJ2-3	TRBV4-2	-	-	TGTGCCAGCTCGGGGGCTAGCACAGATACGCAGTATTTT	CASSGASTDTQYF
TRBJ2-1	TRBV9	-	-	TGTGCCAGCAGCGGGGAAGGGTGGAGCTCCTACAATGAGCAGTTCTTC	CASSGEGWSSYNEQFF
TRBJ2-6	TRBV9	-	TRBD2	TGTGCCAGCAGCGCGAGCGGGACGATCTCTGGGGCCAACGTCCTGACTTTC	CASSASGTISGANVLTF
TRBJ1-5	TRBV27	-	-	TGTGCCAGCAGTTTCCAGGGAAGTAGTGCAAAGGGTCCCCTCAATCAGCCCCAGCATTTT	CASSFQGSSAKGPLNQPQHF
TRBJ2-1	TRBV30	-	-	TGTGCCTGGAGTGGGGACAACTATGAGCAGTTCTTC	CAWSGDNYEQFF
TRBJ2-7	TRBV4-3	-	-	TGCGCCAGCAGCCAAGTTGATAGCGACAGCTACGAGCAGTACTTC	CASSQVDSDSYEQYF
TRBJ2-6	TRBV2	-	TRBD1	TGTGCCAGCAGTCCGGACAGGGGGTGGGACCTCTTTAGGGCCAACGTCCTGACTTTC	CASSPDRGWDLFRANVLTF
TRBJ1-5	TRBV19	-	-	TGTGCCAGTAGTCAGGGCTTGCAGCCCCAGCATTTT	CASSQGLQPQHF
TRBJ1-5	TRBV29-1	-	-	TGCAGCGTTTCGGGGAACAGCAATCAGCCCCAGCATTTT	CSVSGNSNQPQHF
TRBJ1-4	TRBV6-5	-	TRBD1	TGTGCCAGCAGTTATTCACAGGGGATTGGGGAAAAATTGTTTTTT	CASSYSQGIGEKLFF
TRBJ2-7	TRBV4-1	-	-	TGCGCCAGCAGCCAAGAAGGTGGGTGGGAGCAGTACTTC	CASSQEGGWEQYF
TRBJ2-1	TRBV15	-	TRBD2	TGTGCCACCAGCAGAGTTTCCGATAGCGGGTACTTCTGGGGAGAGCAGTTCTTC	CATSRVSDSGYFWGEQFF
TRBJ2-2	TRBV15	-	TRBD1	TGTGCCACCAGCAGAGATAAGGGACAGACTAACACCGGGGAGCTGTTTTTT	CATSRDKGQTNTGELFF
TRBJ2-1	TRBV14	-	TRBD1	TGTGCCAGCAGCACGGGACAGGGGTCCTACAATGAGCAGTTCTTC	CASSTGQGSYNEQFF
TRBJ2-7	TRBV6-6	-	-	TGTGCCAGCAGTTACCCCGGGACCTACTACGAGCAGTACTTC	CASSYPGTYYEQYF
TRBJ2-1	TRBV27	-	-	TGTGCCAGCAGTTTAAGGGACACCGCAAATGAGCAGTTCTTC	CASSLRDTANEQFF
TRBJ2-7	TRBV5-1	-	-	TGCGCCAGCAGCTTCCGGGACCCAGGGGCATCCGAGCAGTACTTC	CASSFRDPGASEQYF
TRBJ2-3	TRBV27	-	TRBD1	TGTGCCAGCAGACCAGACAGGGCAACGAGCACAGATACGCAGTATTTT	CASRPDRATSTDTQYF
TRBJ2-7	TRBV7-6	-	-	TGTGCCAGCAGCTCAGCCCGGTCACTCGAGCAGTACTTC	CASSSARSLEQYF
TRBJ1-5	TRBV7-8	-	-	TGTGCCAGCAGCGGAACCGGACAGTATAGCAATCAGCCCCAGCATTTT	CASSGTGQYSNQPQHF
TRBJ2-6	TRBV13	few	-	TGTGCCAGCAGCTTAGGGGCAGGGGCCAACGTCCTGACTTTC	CASSLGAGANVLTF
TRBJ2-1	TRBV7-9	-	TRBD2	TGTGCCAGCAGCCCCGGTAGCGGGCTTTACAATGAGCAGTTCTTC	CASSPGSGLYNEQFF